One T cell receptor beta chain is described in this entry. At the DNA level, this CDR3 is encoded by other sequences in the same sample as well. The entry originates in a study of OX40 agonist ivuxolimab in advanced cancers. Germline-derived CDR1 and CDR2 are KGHSH and LQKENI. The CDR3 runs 14 residues. V lost 6 bases to trimming and J lost 1 base; unmatched junction nucleotides: 5. Sequencing was performed with immunoSEQ multiplex PCR; in TCRdb, only in-frame clones are kept and a portion is missing. The sample holds 50,000 to 65,000 clones; about 90% are singletons and the top ten take about 2%. This sequence was found in an adult with an advanced solid tumor such as melanoma, head and neck, liver or kidney cancer. V and J are TRBV18 and TRBJ2-7, with 8 bases lining up with TRBD1. The source was CD4+ or CD8+ T cells sorted from blood, collected in a trial of the OX40 agonist ivuxolimab. The CDR3 reads CASSPGQESYEQYF. The CDR3 DNA is TGTGCCAGCTCGCCGGGACAGGAATCCTACGAGCAGTACTTC.